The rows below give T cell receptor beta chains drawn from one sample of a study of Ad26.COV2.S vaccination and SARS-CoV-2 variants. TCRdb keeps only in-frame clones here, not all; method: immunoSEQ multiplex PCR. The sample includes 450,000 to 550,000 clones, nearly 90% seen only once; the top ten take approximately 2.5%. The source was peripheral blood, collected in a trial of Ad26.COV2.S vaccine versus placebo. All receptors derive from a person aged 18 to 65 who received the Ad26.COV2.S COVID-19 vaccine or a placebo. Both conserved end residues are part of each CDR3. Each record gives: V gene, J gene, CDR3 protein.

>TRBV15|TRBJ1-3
CATSRDSSSSSGNTIYF
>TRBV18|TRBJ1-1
CASSRDAIAMNTEAFF
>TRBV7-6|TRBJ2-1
CASSLQLGSYNEQFF
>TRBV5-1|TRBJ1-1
CASSRQGARVEAFF
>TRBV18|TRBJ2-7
CASSPHTDSYEQYF
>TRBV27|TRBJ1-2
CASSLYGTGALYYGYTF
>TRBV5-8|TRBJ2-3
CASRAGTFTDTQYF
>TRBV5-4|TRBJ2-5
CASSLGGRTGETQYF
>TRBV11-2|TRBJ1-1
CASSLAPGRGDTEAFF
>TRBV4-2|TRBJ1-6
CASSQDSGQNNSPLHF
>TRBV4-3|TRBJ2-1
CASSQSSFGGDEQFF
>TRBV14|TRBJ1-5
CASSHDPLVGPLIYRGNQPQHF
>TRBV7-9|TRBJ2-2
CASIWNTGELFF
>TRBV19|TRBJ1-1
CASSEAGWNTEAFF
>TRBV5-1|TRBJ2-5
CASSMTGVGETQYF
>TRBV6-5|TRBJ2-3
CASSHLQDATQYF
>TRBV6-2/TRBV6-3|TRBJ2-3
CASSTMDTQYF
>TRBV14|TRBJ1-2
CASSVLMGDGYTF
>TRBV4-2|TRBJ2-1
CASSQDGGPVGLEQFF
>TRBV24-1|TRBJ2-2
CATSDLRVTGELFF
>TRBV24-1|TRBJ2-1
CATSDPTRGGRRNEQFF
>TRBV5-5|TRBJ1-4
CASSPTRRNEKLFF